This note documents a single T cell receptor beta chain sequence. The sample holds a few counts of this clonotype. Its recognized antigen is unknown. No much larger clone exists at a distance of one base, and base qualities are not known. Cut back by 7 bases and 10 bases, the V and J ends lie 20 bases apart. Taken from cysteine to phenylalanine, the CDR3 has 14 residues. Just the 42-base CDR3 DNA is kept, in frame starting at base 1. The donors were 40 or so Caucasian individuals from Russia, aged about 6 to 100 years, who were systemically healthy. Approximately 11 milliliters of peripheral blood were drawn from each donor into EDTA-treated Vacutainer tubes. Ficoll-Paque density-gradient centrifugation was used to isolate PBMCs, with at least 7 million obtained per sample. Trizol reagent was used to extract total RNA from the PBMCs, yielding at least 6 micrograms per sample. For every donor, flow cytometry on a PBMC aliquot measured the percentage of naive CD45RAhigh/CD27high T cells.

This sample is drawn from a study of blood T cells in healthy people across ages (dated by TCRdb to between 2015 and 2016). Background on the whole study: In model experiments, template switching captured about one uniquely barcoded TCR beta cDNA molecule for every two T cells. To avoid experimental bias, donors of different ages were randomly spread across the sequencing lanes. Two additional independent replicas of 1 million unique cDNA reads from the same blood draw were analyzed for two donors (one aged 18 to 29 and one aged 80 or older). The donors were split into four age groups: young (average around 15 years), middle-aged (39), aged (more than 60) and long-lived (over 75). To track age-related changes in TCR beta repertoire diversity, the study relied on deep sequencing normalized with unique cDNA molecular identifiers.

Study-level results and caveats: Observed TCR beta diversity per million T cells fell roughly linearly with age, and a significant reduction was already apparent by age approximately 41. A strong correlation was found between observed TCR beta diversity and the percentage of naive T cells measured by flow cytometry. Estimates of total diversity based on one million sequenced T cells were considered lower bounds and underestimates. The CMV infection status of donors was not known, potentially confounding age-related changes in expanded clonotypes. Because profiling used bulk unsorted PBMCs, naive and antigen-experienced compartments could not be compared conclusively. Compared with the aged group, the long-lived group had more naive CD4+ T cells, fewer expanded clones and increased TCR diversity, suggesting age selection.

Library creation used 5' RACE. The sequencer listed for this sample is Illumina HiSeq 2500. A second PCR of 7 to 11 cycles was run with a J-beta primer mix and a sample-barcoded 5' primer. Each TCR beta cDNA molecule received a unique molecular identifier from a template-switch 5' adaptor carrying 12 random nucleotides. Each sample yielded at least 3 million CDR3-containing paired-end reads. First-strand cDNA was synthesized from all RNA with the Mint cDNA synthesis kit, primed by a TRBC-specific oligonucleotide. After uracil-DNA glycosylase treatment, a first 18-cycle PCR used universal primers M1SS and BC2_uni_R on all cDNA. The paper's data handling went like this. Each sample was normalized by randomly selecting 1 million high-quality reads, each carrying a distinct molecular identifier. Instead of being binned into consensus sequences, reads that shared molecular identifiers were thrown out. MiTCR, with a Q25 quality threshold and the strictest error-elimination algorithm, was used for CDR3 identification, clonotype clustering and error correction. A nonparametric unseen species model using Euler transformation provided a lower-bound estimate of total TCR beta diversity. The public reads were run again by TCRdb, first through fastp at Q25 and then through MiXCR, and only productive beta chains were kept. For every CDR3 protein sequence, its rows merge into one entry that carries the most common genes and DNA. TCRdb assigned the V and J calls; the authors' analysis was not used. The sample table shows about 680,000 distinct CDR3 sequences, and around 45% are seen once. Of the sample, 25% to 35% falls within the top ten clones.

The V and J genes are TRBV12-3 or TRBV12-4 and TRBJ2-1; there is no confident call for the D gene. Sequencing was carried out using blood. This TCR derives from a woman in her sixties in good health. The CDR3 reads CASTNPVPTGEQFF. The DNA sequence is TGTGCCAGCACTAATCCGGTCCCCACCGGGGAGCAGTTCTTC.